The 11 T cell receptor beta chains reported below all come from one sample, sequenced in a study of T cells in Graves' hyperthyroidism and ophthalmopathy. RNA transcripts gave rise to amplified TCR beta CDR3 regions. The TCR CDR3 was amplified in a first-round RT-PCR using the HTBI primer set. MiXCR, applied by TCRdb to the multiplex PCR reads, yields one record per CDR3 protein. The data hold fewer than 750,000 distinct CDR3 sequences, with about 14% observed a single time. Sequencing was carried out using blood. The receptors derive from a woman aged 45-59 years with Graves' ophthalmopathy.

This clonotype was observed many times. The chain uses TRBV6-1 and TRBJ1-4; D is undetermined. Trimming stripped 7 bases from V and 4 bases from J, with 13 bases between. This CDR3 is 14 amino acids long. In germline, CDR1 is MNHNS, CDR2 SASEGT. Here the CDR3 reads CASKDGPHNEKLFF. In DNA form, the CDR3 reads TGTGCCAGCAAAGACGGGCCACATAATGAAAAACTGTTTTTT.

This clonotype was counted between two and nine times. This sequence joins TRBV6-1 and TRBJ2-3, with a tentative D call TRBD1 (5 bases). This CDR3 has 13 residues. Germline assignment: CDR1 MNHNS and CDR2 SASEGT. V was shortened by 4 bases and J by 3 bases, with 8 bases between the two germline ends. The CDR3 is CASSARDTDTQYF. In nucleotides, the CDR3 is TGTGCCAGCAGTGCCAGGGATACAGATACGCAGTATTTT.

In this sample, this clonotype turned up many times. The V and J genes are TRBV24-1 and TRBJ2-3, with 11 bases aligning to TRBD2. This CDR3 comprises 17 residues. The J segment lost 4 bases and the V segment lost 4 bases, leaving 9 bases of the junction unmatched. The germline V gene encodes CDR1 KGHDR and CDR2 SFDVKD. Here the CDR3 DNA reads TGTGCCACCAGTGAGGTTACTAGCGGGAGAGACCCAGATACGCAGTATTTT. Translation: CATSEVTSGRDPDTQYF.

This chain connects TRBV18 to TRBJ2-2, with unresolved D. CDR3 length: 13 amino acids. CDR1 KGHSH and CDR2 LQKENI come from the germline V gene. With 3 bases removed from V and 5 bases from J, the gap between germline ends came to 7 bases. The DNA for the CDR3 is TGTGCCAGCTCACCGATATTGACCGGGGAGCTGTTTTTT. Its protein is CASSPILTGELFF.

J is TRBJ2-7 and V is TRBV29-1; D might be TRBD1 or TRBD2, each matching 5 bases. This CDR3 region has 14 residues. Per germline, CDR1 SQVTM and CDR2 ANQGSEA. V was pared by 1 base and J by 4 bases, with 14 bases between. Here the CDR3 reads CSVEGDENGYEQYF. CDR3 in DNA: TGCAGCGTTGAAGGGGACGAAAATGGGTACGAGCAGTACTTC.

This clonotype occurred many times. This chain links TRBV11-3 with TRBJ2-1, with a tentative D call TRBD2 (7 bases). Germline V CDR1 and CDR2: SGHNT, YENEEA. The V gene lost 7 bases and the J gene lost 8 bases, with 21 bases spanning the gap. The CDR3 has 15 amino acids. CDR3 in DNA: TGTGCCAGCACGCGGGGGAGGGGGGGGTTCGATGAGCAGTTCTTC. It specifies CASTRGRGGFDEQFF. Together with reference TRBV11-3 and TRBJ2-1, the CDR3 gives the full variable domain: EAGVVQSPRYKIIEKKQPVAFWCNPISGHNTLYWYLQNLGQGPELLIRYENEEAVDDSQLPKDRFSAERLKGVDSTLKIQPAELGDSAVYLCASTRGRGGFDEQFFGPGTRLTVL.

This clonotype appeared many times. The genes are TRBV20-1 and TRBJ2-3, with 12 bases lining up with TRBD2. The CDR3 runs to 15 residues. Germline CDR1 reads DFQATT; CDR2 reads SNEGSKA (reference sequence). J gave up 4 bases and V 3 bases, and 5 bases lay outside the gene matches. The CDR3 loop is CSASPTSGRPDTQYF. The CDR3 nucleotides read TGCAGTGCTAGTCCCACTAGCGGGAGGCCAGATACGCAGTATTTT.

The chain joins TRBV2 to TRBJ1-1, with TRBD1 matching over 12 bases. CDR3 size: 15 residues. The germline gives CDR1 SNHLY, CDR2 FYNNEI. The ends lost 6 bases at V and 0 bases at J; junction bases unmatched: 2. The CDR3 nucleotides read TGTGCCAGCAGGGGGACAGGGGGCATGAACACTGAAGCTTTCTTT. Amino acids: CASRGTGGMNTEAFF.

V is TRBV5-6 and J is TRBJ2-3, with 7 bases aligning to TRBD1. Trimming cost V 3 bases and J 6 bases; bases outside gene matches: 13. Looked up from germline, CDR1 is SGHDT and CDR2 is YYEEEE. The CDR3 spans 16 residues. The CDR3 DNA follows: TGTGCCAGCAGCTCACCCACAGGGGCCCTATGGGATACGCAGTATTTT. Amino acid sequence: CASSSPTGALWDTQYF.

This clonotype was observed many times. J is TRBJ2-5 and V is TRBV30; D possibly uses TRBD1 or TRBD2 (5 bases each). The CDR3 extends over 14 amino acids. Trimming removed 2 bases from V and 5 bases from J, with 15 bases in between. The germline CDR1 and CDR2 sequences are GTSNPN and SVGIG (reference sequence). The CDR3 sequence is CAWSQVRGSETQYF. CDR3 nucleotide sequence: TGTGCCTGGAGTCAAGTACGGGGCAGCGAGACCCAGTACTTC.

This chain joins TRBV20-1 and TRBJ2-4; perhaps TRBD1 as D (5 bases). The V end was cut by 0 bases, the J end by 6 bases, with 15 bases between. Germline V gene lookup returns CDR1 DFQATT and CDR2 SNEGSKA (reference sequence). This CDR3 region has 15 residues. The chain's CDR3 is CSARDLQGGTNIQYF. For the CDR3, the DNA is TGCAGTGCTAGAGACCTCCAGGGTGGAACAAACATTCAGTACTTC.